This T cell receptor beta chain was sequenced during a study of shared clonotypes between healthy human individuals. The germline V gene encodes CDR1 SGHDT and CDR2 YYEEEE. V was cut by 1 base and J by 4 bases, with 9 bases left in between. This CDR3 is built from 14 residues. Several immunoSEQ 96-well plates shared each subset's DNA, each plate a replicate. Sequencing used immunoSEQ multiplex PCR; TCRdb keeps in-frame clones, though not all of them. The sample carries roughly 640,000 clones, over 65% recorded once. Study observations and caveats: Larger estimated richness was generally recorded for naive subsets relative to memory subsets. Though the depth was large, rarefaction showed that sorted-subset sequencing was incomplete.

Concerning this clone itself: The antigen is not known.

The TCR originated in a woman younger than 45 in good health. The chain couples TRBV5-6 to TRBJ1-3; D call uncertain. Material: memory CD4+ T cells sorted from blood. Documented subset: CD45RA-negative fraction. This CDR3 is CASSLFWSGNTIYF. CDR3 sequence (DNA): TGTGCCAGCAGCTTGTTCTGGTCGGGAAACACCATATATTTT.